A selection of T cell receptor beta chains follows, all from one sample in a study of T cells in Graves' hyperthyroidism and ophthalmopathy. TCRdb processed the multiplex PCR reads anew with MiXCR; each CDR3 protein has one entry. Altogether about 210,000 distinct CDR3 sequences are present, 17% being singletons, with the ten largest covering 50%. The sequenced sample consisted of blood. The origin of the receptors is a man aged 45-65 years with Graves' hyperthyroidism. Both conserved end residues are trimmed from each CDR3. Each record gives: V gene, J gene, CDR3 length, CDR3 protein.

>TRBV6-2/TRBV6-3|TRBJ2-3|15
ASSYSRGRSFTDTQY
>TRBV19|TRBJ2-7|12
ATSWDRGTYEQY
>TRBV5-1|TRBJ2-7|12
ASSVTSGTREQY
>TRBV6-1|TRBJ1-1|13
ASSLTTGVWTEAF
>TRBV10-3|TRBJ2-7|11
AISSDRVHEQY
>TRBV5-1|TRBJ2-5|12
ASSLRDSLRTQY
>TRBV18|TRBJ2-1|12
ASSEAGVVFEQF
>TRBV19|TRBJ1-5|14
ASSSVSQVSNQPQH
>TRBV3-1|TRBJ2-2|13
ASSHRVGTTGELF
>TRBV18|TRBJ1-1|11
ASSPNQGTEAF
>TRBV28|TRBJ2-7|11
ASRSGTTYEQY
>TRBV29-1|TRBJ2-7|14
SVGSQPGGATYEQY
>TRBV7-9|TRBJ2-1|11
ASSLTGIAEQF
>TRBV20-1|TRBJ2-1|10
SATDKDNEQF
>TRBV6-2/TRBV6-3|TRBJ2-3|13
ASSYERKDTDTQY
>TRBV12-3/TRBV12-4|TRBJ1-6|14
ASSPRARGLGSPLH
>TRBV5-1|TRBJ1-2|12
ASSGDGSNYGYT
>TRBV11-3|TRBJ1-4|12
ASSLGQGHEKLF
>TRBV6-1|TRBJ2-7|13
ASSEWGTGSYEQY
>TRBV2|TRBJ2-1|14
ASSEVGGGGYNEQF
>TRBV2|TRBJ2-1|13
ASSAMTSGHNEQF
>TRBV12-3/TRBV12-4|TRBJ2-7|10
ASSSGLDEQY
>TRBV20-1|TRBJ2-6|16
SARGPAGASSGANVLT
>TRBV20-1|TRBJ1-5|13
SAPVPGASNQPQH
>TRBV20-1|TRBJ1-1|9
SALSPTEAF
>TRBV5-6|TRBJ1-3|13
ASSLWQNSGNTIY
>TRBV28|TRBJ2-4|12
ASSPQGTKNIQY
>TRBV7-9|TRBJ2-5|15
ASSLGLVASNQETQY
>TRBV27|TRBJ1-2|16
ASSLSQVGGSTNYGYT
>TRBV7-8|TRBJ1-4|13
ASSSPPAGGEKLF
>TRBV11-2|TRBJ2-2|13
ASSPRGVLSGELF
>TRBV2|TRBJ1-5|11
TSSELRDKASH